This T cell receptor (beta chain) is from a study of blood T cell repertoires in COVID-19. Study information: From the United States, Italy and Spain came samples of acute and convalescent COVID-19. Sources were T cells, B-cell-depleted T cells, or PBMCs; the material itself was cDNA or gDNA.

The V gene's germline CDR1 is SQVTM and CDR2 ANQGSEA. Trimming at V came to 7 bases and at J to 4 bases, leaving 8 bases not matched to a gene. This CDR3 has 14 amino acids. Sequenced by immunoSEQ multiplex PCR; TCRdb stores in-frame clones only, minus some. The sample includes around 150,000 clones, around three quarters of them seen just once. The sequenced material came from peripheral blood. The chain couples TRBV29-1 to TRBJ2-3; TRBD2 matches 10 bases. The TCR originated in a man aged 45 to 65 with acute or convalescent COVID-19. The CDR3 nucleotides read TGCAGCGGCGTACTAGCGGGGTTCCCAGATACGCAGTATTTT. It specifies CSGVLAGFPDTQYF.